These T cell receptor beta chains were read from a single sample in a study of neoadjuvant anti-PD-1 for oral cavity cancer. Profiling relied on immunoSEQ multiplex PCR, and the TCRdb table lists in-frame clones only, not all of them. The sample has 75,000 or so clones; under 90% are singletons. The material sequenced was PBMCs, taken before nivolumab (anti-PD-1) treatment. The receptors were gathered from a person aged 35-79 years with oral cavity squamous cell carcinoma. Each CDR3 is given with its conserved first and last residue. Fields, in order: V gene, D gene, clone size, J gene, CDR3 protein, CDR3 DNA. D genes are given only for firm matches. Clone size is given for some rows only: seen once, a few or many times, or a class if the clone is expanded.

V: TRBV6-1
D: .
size: .
J: TRBJ1-1
CDR3: CASSEFGGLNTEAFF
DNA: TGTGCCAGCAGTGAATTCGGCGGGCTGAACACTGAAGCTTTCTTT

V: TRBV11-2
D: .
size: once
J: TRBJ2-1
CDR3: CASSLRLWTENNEQFF
DNA: TGTGCCAGCAGCTTAAGACTCTGGACGGAGAACAATGAGCAGTTCTTC

V: TRBV6-5
D: .
size: .
J: TRBJ1-1
CDR3: CASSRSFEGGTEAFF
DNA: TGTGCCAGCAGCCGCTCTTTTGAGGGAGGCACTGAAGCTTTCTTT

V: TRBV30
D: .
size: .
J: TRBJ2-1
CDR3: CAWSVAYPPQFF
DNA: TGTGCCTGGAGTGTGGCCTATCCCCCCCAGTTCTTC

V: TRBV5-1
D: TRBD2
size: .
J: TRBJ2-1
CDR3: CASSLELGTSQHNEQFF
DNA: TGCGCCAGCAGCTTAGAATTAGGGACTAGTCAGCACAATGAGCAGTTCTTC

V: TRBV4-1
D: .
size: .
J: TRBJ1-4
CDR3: CASSQKGGNEKLFF
DNA: TGCGCCAGCAGCCAAAAAGGAGGGAATGAAAAACTGTTTTTT

V: TRBV30
D: .
size: .
J: TRBJ2-2
CDR3: CAWSHGQRNTGELFF
DNA: TGTGCCTGGAGCCATGGACAGCGCAACACCGGGGAGCTGTTTTTT

V: TRBV7-9
D: .
size: .
J: TRBJ2-2
CDR3: CASRPLGMVSGELFF
DNA: TGTGCCAGCAGACCACTGGGGATGGTCTCCGGGGAGCTGTTTTTT

V: TRBV10-1
D: .
size: .
J: TRBJ2-1
CDR3: CASSDPYNEQFF
DNA: TGCGCCAGCAGCGACCCTTACAATGAGCAGTTCTTC

V: TRBV7-7
D: TRBD2
size: .
J: TRBJ2-2
CDR3: CASSTSGPNTGELFF
DNA: TGTGCTAGCAGCACTAGCGGACCGAACACCGGGGAGCTGTTTTTT

V: TRBV20-1
D: .
size: .
J: TRBJ1-1
CDR3: CSAQDRPGFFF
DNA: TGCAGTGCTCAAGACAGGCCCGGTTTTTTCTTT

V: TRBV10-1
D: .
size: .
J: TRBJ1-1
CDR3: CASSDNGAAFF
DNA: TGCGCCAGCAGTGACAACGGGGCAGCTTTCTTT

V: TRBV5-6
D: .
size: few
J: TRBJ2-1
CDR3: CASSLFVSPFSGQFF
DNA: TGTGCCAGCAGCTTGTTCGTCTCTCCCTTTTCAGGGCAGTTCTTC

V: TRBV27
D: .
size: .
J: TRBJ2-1
CDR3: CASGPPYNEQFF
DNA: TGTGCCAGCGGACCCCCCTACAATGAGCAGTTCTTC

V: TRBV10-3
D: .
size: .
J: TRBJ1-1
CDR3: CAIGHRDLNVAFF
DNA: TGTGCCATCGGCCACAGGGACCTCAACGTAGCTTTCTTT

V: TRBV9
D: .
size: once
J: TRBJ1-2
CDR3: CASSGLKQGGYGYTF
DNA: TGTGCCAGCAGCGGGTTGAAACAGGGCGGCTATGGCTACACCTTC

V: TRBV19
D: TRBD2
size: .
J: TRBJ2-4
CDR3: CASSIDGRAATLAKNIQYF
DNA: TGTGCCAGTAGTATAGACGGGAGGGCCGCTACGTTGGCCAAAAACATTCAGTACTTC

V: TRBV5-1
D: .
size: .
J: TRBJ2-3
CDR3: CASTTTPLSTDTQYF
DNA: TGCGCCAGCACCACAACCCCACTGTCCACAGATACGCAGTATTTT

V: TRBV28
D: .
size: .
J: TRBJ1-5
CDR3: CASIVAGLWQSNQPQHF
DNA: TGTGCCAGCATTGTGGCAGGGCTGTGGCAAAGCAATCAGCCCCAGCATTTT

V: TRBV10-1
D: .
size: .
J: TRBJ2-3
CDR3: CASSEGGSTDTQYF
DNA: TGCGCCAGCAGTGAGGGCGGAAGCACAGATACGCAGTATTTT

V: TRBV19
D: .
size: .
J: TRBJ2-3
CDR3: CASGTTDTQYF
DNA: TGTGCCAGTGGGACCACAGATACGCAGTATTTT

V: TRBV30
D: .
size: .
J: TRBJ2-7
CDR3: CAWNGDVWGNEQYF
DNA: TGTGCCTGGAACGGGGACGTCTGGGGGAACGAGCAGTACTTC

V: TRBV10-3
D: .
size: .
J: TRBJ2-5
CDR3: CAISPDQGDRKTQYF
DNA: TGTGCCATCAGCCCAGATCAGGGAGATAGAAAGACCCAGTACTTC

V: TRBV5-4
D: TRBD2
size: .
J: TRBJ2-3
CDR3: CASSAPGTSGYTDTQYF
DNA: TGTGCCAGCAGCGCTCCCGGGACTAGCGGATACACAGATACGCAGTATTTT

V: TRBV2
D: .
size: .
J: TRBJ1-4
CDR3: CASSTREGEKLFF
DNA: TGTGCCAGCAGTACTCGAGAGGGTGAAAAACTGTTTTTT

V: TRBV29-1
D: TRBD2
size: .
J: TRBJ2-7
CDR3: CSVEGLAGSSYEQYF
DNA: TGCAGCGTTGAAGGACTAGCGGGGAGCTCCTACGAGCAGTACTTC

V: TRBV6-5
D: .
size: once
J: TRBJ2-6
CDR3: CASSYSESSGANVLTF
DNA: TGTGCCAGCAGTTACTCAGAGTCCTCTGGGGCCAACGTCCTGACTTTC

V: TRBV6-6
D: .
size: .
J: TRBJ1-5
CDR3: CASSYSEVPQHF
DNA: TGTGCCAGCAGTTACTCGGAAGTGCCCCAGCATTTT

V: TRBV30
D: TRBD1
size: .
J: TRBJ1-5
CDR3: CAWGGTAGSYSNQPQHF
DNA: TGTGCCTGGGGGGGGACAGCAGGGTCGTATAGCAATCAGCCCCAGCATTTT

V: TRBV2
D: TRBD1
size: .
J: TRBJ2-3
CDR3: CASRAGTGLTDTQYF
DNA: TGTGCCAGCAGAGCCGGGACAGGGCTCACAGATACGCAGTATTTT

V: TRBV27
D: TRBD1
size: few
J: TRBJ1-2
CDR3: CASSPNWGQTYGYTF
DNA: TGTGCCAGCAGTCCAAACTGGGGACAGACATATGGCTACACCTTC

V: TRBV5-3
D: .
size: once
J: TRBJ1-3
CDR3: CARTRTVYF
DNA: TGTGCCAGAACCCGAACCGTATATTTT

V: TRBV5-4
D: TRBD1
size: .
J: TRBJ2-7
CDR3: CASSLTGMGEQYF
DNA: TGTGCCAGCAGCCTGACAGGGATGGGCGAGCAGTACTTC